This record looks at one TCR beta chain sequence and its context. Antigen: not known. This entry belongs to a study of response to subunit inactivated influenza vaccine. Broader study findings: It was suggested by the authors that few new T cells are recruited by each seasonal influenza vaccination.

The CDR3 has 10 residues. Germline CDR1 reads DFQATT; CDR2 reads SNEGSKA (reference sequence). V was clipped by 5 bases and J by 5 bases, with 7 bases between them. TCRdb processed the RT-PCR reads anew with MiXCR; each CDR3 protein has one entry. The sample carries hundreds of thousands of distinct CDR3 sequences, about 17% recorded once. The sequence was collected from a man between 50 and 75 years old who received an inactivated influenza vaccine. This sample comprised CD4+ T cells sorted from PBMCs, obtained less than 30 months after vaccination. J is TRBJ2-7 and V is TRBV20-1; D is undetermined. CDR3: CSAFRDEQYF. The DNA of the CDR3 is TGCAGTGCTTTTCGCGACGAGCAGTACTTC.